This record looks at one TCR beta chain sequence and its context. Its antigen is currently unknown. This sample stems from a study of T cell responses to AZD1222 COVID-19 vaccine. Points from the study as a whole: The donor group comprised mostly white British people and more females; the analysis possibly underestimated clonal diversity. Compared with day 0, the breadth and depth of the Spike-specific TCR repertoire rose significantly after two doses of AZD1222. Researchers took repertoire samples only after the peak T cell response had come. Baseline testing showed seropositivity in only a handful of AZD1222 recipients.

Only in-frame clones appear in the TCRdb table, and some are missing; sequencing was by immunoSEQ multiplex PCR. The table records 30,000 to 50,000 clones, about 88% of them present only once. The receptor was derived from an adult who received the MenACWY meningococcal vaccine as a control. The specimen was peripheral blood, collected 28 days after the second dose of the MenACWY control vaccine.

The CDR3 loop is CASSLRGRVDYGYTF. CDR3 bases: TGTGCCAGCAGCTTACGGGGGAGGGTTGACTATGGCTACACCTTC. The rearrangement links TRBV5-6 to TRBJ1-2, with D perhaps TRBD1 (5 bases). The CDR3 length is 15 residues. The V gene lost 2 bases and the J gene lost 3 bases, with 14 bases spanning the gap. Germline V gene data show CDR1 as SGHDT and CDR2 as YYEEEE.